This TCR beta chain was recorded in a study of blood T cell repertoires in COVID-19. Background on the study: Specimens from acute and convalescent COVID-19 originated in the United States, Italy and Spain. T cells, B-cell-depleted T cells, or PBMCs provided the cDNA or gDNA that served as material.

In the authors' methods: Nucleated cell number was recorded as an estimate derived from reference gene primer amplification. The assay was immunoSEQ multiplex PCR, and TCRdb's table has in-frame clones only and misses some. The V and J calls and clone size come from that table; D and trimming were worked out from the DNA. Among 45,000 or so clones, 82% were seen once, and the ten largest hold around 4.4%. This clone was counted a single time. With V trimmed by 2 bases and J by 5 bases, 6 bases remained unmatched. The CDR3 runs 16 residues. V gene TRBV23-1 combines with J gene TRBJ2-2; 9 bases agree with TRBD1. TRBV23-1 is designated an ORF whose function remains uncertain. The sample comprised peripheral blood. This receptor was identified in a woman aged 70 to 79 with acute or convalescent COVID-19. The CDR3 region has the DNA TGCGCCAGCAGTCAACGAAGACAGGGGGGTACCGGGGAGCTGTTTTTT. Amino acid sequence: CASSQRRQGGTGELFF.